This T cell receptor (beta chain) emerged from a study of blood T cell repertoires in COVID-19 (dated by TCRdb to 2018 to 2020). Background on the whole study: Samples from collaborators originated in the United States, Italy and Spain and spanned both the acute and convalescent phases of COVID-19. The prospective study material was composed of cDNA or gDNA derived from T cells, B-cell-depleted T cells, or PBMCs. Where available, HLA class I and class II types were taken from metadata supplied by the sample provider and were not determined by assay-based typing. The repertoires were released in a freely available public database meant as a resource for research on the immune response to SARS-CoV-2. Samples came from the ongoing ImmuneRACE study (first 160 participants) plus 1,254 subjects from 6 global collaborators. Nearly every sample came with metadata listing a de-identified subject ID, COVID-19 status, age in years and sex. Subjects who had been exposed to COVID-19, were actively infected with it, or had recovered from it provided the deeply sampled blood TCRbeta repertoires that made up the dataset. Summary of the overall study and its limitations: Clinical and demographic metadata were provided uncurated, with the amount varying by source and participant.

Collaborating institutions collected whole blood in K2EDTA tubes following their own protocols. For TCRbeta analysis, collaborators shipped samples in one of three forms: frozen whole blood, isolated PBMCs, or DNA extracted from either of those sample types. V and J are truncated by 6 bases and 2 bases respectively, leaving an intervening sequence of 11 bases. The CDR3 contains 14 residues, cysteine and phenylalanine counted. The entry retains the CDR3 DNA only, 42 bases that are in frame from base 1. The germline V gene (reference sequence) yields MNHNY for CDR1 and SVGAGI for CDR2. TCRbeta CDR3 regions were amplified from genomic DNA using the immunoSEQ Assay, a bias-controlled multiplex PCR. The study's own analysis went as follows. Within the assay, amplification of reference gene primers was used to estimate how many nucleated cells each sample contained. To quantify the absolute abundance of each unique TCRbeta CDR3 rearrangement, sequence reads were collapsed and filtered. Productive Simpson clonality was computed per sample as the square root of Simpson's diversity index over productive rearrangements. TCRdb obtained this table from immuneACCESS and retained in-frame rearrangements with V and J assigned. These tables miss some clones; where compared with another copy, unresolved V genes account for less than half of the shortfall, and the remainder is unexplained. V, J and clone size derive from that table, while D and trimming were established from the DNA sequence. The sample yields about 97,000 clones; just under 85% were counted once. The top ten hold about 10% of the sample.

Note on this clone: What antigen it recognizes has not been identified. Per-nucleotide qualities are absent, and no much larger clonotype sits a single base away.

This sequence was found in a man in his 70s with acute or convalescent COVID-19. The receptor chain draws on TRBV6-6 and TRBJ1-3; confidence is insufficient to name the D gene. The sequencing input was peripheral blood. The DNA sequence is TGTGCCAGCAGCCATACAGAGACTGGAAACACCATATATTTT. Its product reads: CASSHTETGNTIYF.